The clone carrying this T cell receptor (beta chain) was observed a handful of times. CDR1 is SGHRS, CDR2 YFSETQ, per germline. V shed 2 bases and J shed 4 bases, with 7 bases lying between them. The CDR3 loop spans 13 amino acids. The data derive from a study of control samples from healthy donors and cancer patients. The repertoire was sequenced with immunoSEQ multiplex PCR; TCRdb's copy has only in-frame clones and lacks some. The sample yields 51,000 or so clones, about four fifths seen once. The sequence was obtained from a man in his sixties or seventies in good health. Sequencing input: blood. The V gene is TRBV5-1, the J gene TRBJ1-5; D is unresolved. The CDR3 nucleotides read TGCGCCAGCAGCTTATCTTGGAATCAGCCCCAGCATTTT. Translated, it gives CASSLSWNQPQHF.